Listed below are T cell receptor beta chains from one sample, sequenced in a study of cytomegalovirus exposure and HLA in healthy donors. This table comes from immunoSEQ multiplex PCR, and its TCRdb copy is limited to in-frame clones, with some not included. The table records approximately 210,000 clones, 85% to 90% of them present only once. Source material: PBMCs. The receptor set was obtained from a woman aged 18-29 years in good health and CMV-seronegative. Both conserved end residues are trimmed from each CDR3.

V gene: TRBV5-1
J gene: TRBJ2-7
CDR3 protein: ASRTGNYEQY

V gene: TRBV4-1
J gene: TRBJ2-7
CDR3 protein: ASSQVKGQVYEQY

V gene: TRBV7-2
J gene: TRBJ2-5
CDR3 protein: ASSPRERPETQY

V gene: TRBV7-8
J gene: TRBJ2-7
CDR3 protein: ASSLGFGGINEQY

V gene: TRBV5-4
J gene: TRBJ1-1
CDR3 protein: ASSPGGGTGTNTEAF

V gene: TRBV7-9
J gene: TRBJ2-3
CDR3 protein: ARDRLTGADTQY

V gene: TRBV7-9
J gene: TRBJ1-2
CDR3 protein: ASSYGSNYGYT

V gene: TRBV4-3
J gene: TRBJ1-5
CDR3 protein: ASSQDTGVSGYQPQH

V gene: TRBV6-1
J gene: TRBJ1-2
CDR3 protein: ASSSLLGYT

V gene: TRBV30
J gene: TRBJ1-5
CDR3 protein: AWSVRDNQPQH

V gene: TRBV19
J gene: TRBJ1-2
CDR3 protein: ASSIVDTPYGYT

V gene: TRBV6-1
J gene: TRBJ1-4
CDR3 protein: ASSDFRGQGNEILF

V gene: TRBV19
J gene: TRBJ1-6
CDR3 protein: ASSIQGRENSPLH

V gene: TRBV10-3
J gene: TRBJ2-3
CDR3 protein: AIRASGSQGSDTQY

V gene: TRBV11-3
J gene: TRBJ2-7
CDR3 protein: ASSLRYSYEQY

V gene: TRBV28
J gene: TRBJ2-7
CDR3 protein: ASSLGGQTYEQY

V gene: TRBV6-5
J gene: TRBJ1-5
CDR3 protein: ASSYSGGSQPQH

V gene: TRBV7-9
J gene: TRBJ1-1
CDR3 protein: SSSLSVGLNTEAF

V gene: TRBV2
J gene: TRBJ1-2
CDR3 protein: ASTPGQGYGYT

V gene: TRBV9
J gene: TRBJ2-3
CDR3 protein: ASSSSGGPTSMDTQY

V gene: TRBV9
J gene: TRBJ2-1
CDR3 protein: ASSVGTGVPF

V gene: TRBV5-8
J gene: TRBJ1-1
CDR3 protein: ASSPFVGAQTEAF

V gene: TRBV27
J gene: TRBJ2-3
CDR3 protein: ASSLTYTDTQY

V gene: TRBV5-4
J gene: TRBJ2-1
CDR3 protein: ASTLAGGLGEQF

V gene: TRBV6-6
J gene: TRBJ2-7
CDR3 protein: ASSPASGFSYEQY

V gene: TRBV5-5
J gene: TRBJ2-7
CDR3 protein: ASSSAGTGSEQY